This T cell receptor beta chain comes out of a study of tumour-infiltrating T cells in Burkitt lymphoma. CDR1 is SGHVS, CDR2 FQNEAQ, per germline. This CDR3 is built from 12 residues. V was clipped by 1 base and J by 10 bases, with 11 bases between them. There are a few counts of this clone. Measured with immunoSEQ multiplex PCR; TCRdb has only the in-frame clones, and not every one. The data hold about 4,400 clones, with around 80% observed a single time. This clonotype originated in a human donor with diffuse large B-cell lymphoma. Some clones in this sample may be carry-over from other donors' samples. The source material was tumor tissue. V usage is TRBV7-8 and J usage is TRBJ2-7; D is undetermined. The CDR3 reads CASSLEMSVQYF. Written as DNA, the CDR3 is TGTGCCAGCAGCTTAGAGATGTCAGTCCAGTACTTC.